Below, 26 T cell receptor beta chains from the same sample are listed, as sequenced in a study of T-cell reconstitution after alpha-beta-depleted transplantation in children. Preparing the TCRbeta library involved the use of unique molecular identifiers. TCRdb called the PCR reads again in MiXCR, with one record for every CDR3 protein. The table includes nearly 400,000 distinct CDR3 sequences, roughly 20% detected once. The material was PBMCs from the stem cell graft donor, obtained from the stem cell graft. Receptor source: a human donor who donated a stem cell graft to a child with acute myeloid leukemia.

This clonotype has more than one count but fewer than ten. V usage is TRBV29-1 and J usage is TRBJ2-3, with 7 bases fitting TRBD2. Trimming at V came to 4 bases and at J to 6 bases, leaving 13 bases not matched to a gene. The CDR3 contains 15 residues. Germline V lookup: CDR1 SQVTM, CDR2 ANQGSEA. The chain's CDR3 is CSVALSGELIDTQYF. CDR3 in DNA: TGCAGCGTTGCGCTAAGCGGGGAGCTTATTGATACGCAGTATTTT.

This clonotype was recorded at least ten times. This chain joins TRBV20-1 and TRBJ2-3; D is unresolved. Trimming stripped 1 base from V and 0 bases from J, with 11 bases between. The CDR3 sequence is 15 residues long. Germline V CDR1 and CDR2: DFQATT, SNEGSKA (reference sequence). For the CDR3, the DNA is TGCAGTGCTAGAGCGGGTCTTACTAGCACAGATACGCAGTATTTT. It yields the protein CSARAGLTSTDTQYF.

The J gene is TRBJ1-1, the V gene TRBV7-9, with D possibly matching TRBD1 (5 bases). This CDR3 has 12 residues. The V gene lost 4 bases and the J gene lost 10 bases, with 13 bases spanning the gap. The germline V gene encodes CDR1 SEHNR and CDR2 FQNEAQ (reference sequence). The CDR3 protein is CASSSGPLGAFF. The CDR3 DNA is TGTGCCAGCAGCTCGGGGCCCTTGGGAGCTTTCTTT.

V and J are TRBV6-2 or TRBV6-3 and TRBJ2-5; D unclear. The CDR3 spans 14 residues. Germline V gives CDR1 MNHEY, CDR2 SVGEGT. V was pared by 2 bases and J by 1 base, with 8 bases between. CDR3 DNA: TGTGCCAGCAGTTACCGGAGTCTCCAAGAGACCCAGTACTTC. Its protein is CASSYRSLQETQYF.

This clonotype was observed a handful of times. The chain recombines TRBV12-3 or TRBV12-4 with TRBJ1-4; tentatively, D is TRBD1 (6 bases). CDR3 length: 15 residues. With 3 bases removed from V and 5 bases from J, the gap between germline ends came to 13 bases. The CDR3 is CASSFRTARNEKLFF. The CDR3, as DNA: TGTGCCAGCAGTTTTCGGACAGCTAGAAATGAAAAACTGTTTTTT.

This clonotype was detected ten times or more. The chain has TRBV4-2 and TRBJ2-2; D possibly corresponds to TRBD2 (6 bases). Trimming shortened V by 4 bases and J by 1 base, and 13 bases separated the two germline ends. The CDR3 consists of 16 residues. The germline V gene encodes CDR1 LGHNA and CDR2 YNFKEQ. The CDR3: CASSPLAIKNTGELFF. The CDR3 bases are TGTGCCAGCAGCCCTCTAGCGATAAAGAACACCGGGGAGCTGTTTTTT.

This clonotype appeared a few times. This chain connects TRBV5-1 to TRBJ2-7; D is uncertain. Trimming shortened V by 0 bases and J by 4 bases, and 5 bases separated the two germline ends. From germline, CDR1 is SGHRS and CDR2 YFSETQ. This CDR3 has 12 residues. DNA of the CDR3: TGCGCCAGCAGCTTGGACAAGTACGAGCAGTACTTC. It encodes CASSLDKYEQYF. Based on the CDR3 plus reference TRBV5-1 and TRBJ2-7, the full variable domain is KAGVTQTPRYLIKTRGQQVTLSCSPISGHRSVSWYQQTPGQGLQFLFEYFSETQRNKGNFPGRFSGRQFSNSRSEMNVSTLELGDSALYLCASSLDKYEQYFGPGTRLTVT.

The chain has TRBV29-1 and TRBJ1-2; 7 nucleotides agree with TRBD1. Germline lookup yields CDR1 SQVTM and CDR2 ANQGSEA. This CDR3 is 12 amino acids long. With V trimmed by 4 bases and J by 11 bases, 10 bases remained unmatched. As DNA, the CDR3 is TGCAGCGTTGGGAAGGACAGGAGAGAGTACACCTTC. Protein: CSVGKDRREYTF.

The genes are TRBV20-1 and TRBJ2-3; TRBD2 matches at 9 bases. Germline lookup yields CDR1 DFQATT and CDR2 SNEGSKA (reference sequence). V lost 5 bases to trimming and J lost 5 bases; unmatched junction nucleotides: 14. The CDR3 extends over 16 amino acids. CDR3 loop: CSAPLPLAGAVDTQYF. The CDR3 region has the DNA TGCAGTGCTCCCCTCCCTTTAGCGGGAGCAGTAGATACGCAGTATTTT.

The chain employs TRBV2 and TRBJ2-4, with D hard to call. Germline V gene lookup returns CDR1 SNHLY and CDR2 FYNNEI. V shed 3 bases and J shed 9 bases, with 9 bases lying between them. The CDR3 consists of 12 residues. The DNA for the CDR3 is TGTGCCAGCAGTGACCGGGTTTCCATTCAGTACTTC. Translating it yields CASSDRVSIQYF.

This clonotype occurred a few times. The V gene is TRBV12-3 or TRBV12-4, the J gene TRBJ2-7, with 7 bases that match TRBD2. This CDR3 comprises 13 residues. V dropped 4 bases and J dropped 5; count of bases not matched to a gene: 5. CDR3 sequence: CASSWTRTHEQYF. In DNA, the CDR3 is TGTGCCAGCAGTTGGACTAGGACCCACGAGCAGTACTTC.

This clonotype occurred many times. V and J are TRBV27 and TRBJ2-7; maybe TRBD1 (8 bases). V was pared by 4 bases and J by 6 bases, with 19 bases between. Germline assignment: CDR1 MNHEY and CDR2 SMNVEV (reference sequence). This CDR3 has 15 residues. CDR3 amino acids: CASSSITGGGIEQYF. The CDR3 nucleotides read TGTGCCAGCAGTTCAATTACAGGGGGGGGCATCGAGCAGTACTTC.

The chain recombines TRBV4-3 with TRBJ2-7; 9 nucleotides align to TRBD1. In germline, CDR1 is LGHNA, CDR2 YSLEER. Trimming at V came to 2 bases and at J to 5 bases, leaving 10 bases not matched to a gene. The CDR3 has 16 residues. CDR3 sequence (DNA): TGCGCCAGCAGCCAAAAGTTCGGGACAGGGTTCCACGAGCAGTACTTC. It specifies CASSQKFGTGFHEQYF.

CDR3 in DNA: TGTGCCAGCAGTATTCTAGCGGGGACCTCCTACAATGAGCAGTTCTTC. It codes for CASSILAGTSYNEQFF. The rearrangement uses TRBV7-3 and TRBJ2-1; 9 bases map to TRBD2. V lost 6 bases to trimming and J lost 0 bases; unmatched junction nucleotides: 6. Per germline, CDR1 SGHTA and CDR2 FQGTGA. CDR3 length: 16 amino acids. The entire variable domain, with the rest obtained from reference TRBV7-3 and TRBJ2-1, is as follows: GAGVSQTPSNKVTEKGKYVELRCDPISGHTALYWYRQSLGQGPEFLIYFQGTGAADDSGLPNDRFFAVRPEGSVSTLKIQRTERGDSAVYLCASSILAGTSYNEQFFGPGTRLTVL.

A few counts support this clonotype. The V gene is TRBV12-3 or TRBV12-4, the J gene TRBJ2-1; 8 bases are a match to TRBD2. With 6 bases clipped from V and 9 bases from J, the junction kept 16 bases outside the gene matches. The CDR3 is made up of 16 amino acids. The CDR3 spells CASSQTGGVGGSEQFF. As DNA, the CDR3 is TGTGCCAGCAGCCAAACCGGGGGGGTGGGTGGTAGTGAGCAGTTCTTC.

This clonotype was detected only a few times. The rearrangement links TRBV9 to TRBJ2-1; 14 nucleotides match TRBD2. The length of the CDR3 is 18 residues. V lost 2 bases, J lost 7 bases, and 11 bases stayed unmatched. The germline V gene encodes CDR1 SGDLS and CDR2 YYNGEE. CDR3 in DNA: TGTGCCAGCAGCGTCCGACTAGCGGGAGGGCGGACGGGGAATGAGCAGTTCTTC. This codes for CASSVRLAGGRTGNEQFF.

The V gene is TRBV6-1, the J gene TRBJ1-3; D call uncertain. In germline, CDR1 is MNHNS, CDR2 SASEGT. V lost 7 bases to trimming and J lost 0 bases, with 13 bases between them. The length of the CDR3 is 15 residues. CDR3 DNA: TGTGCCAGCACCTCCGGACGGAGCTCTGGAAACACCATATATTTT. It codes for CASTSGRSSGNTIYF.

This clonotype was detected a few times. The chain recombines TRBV20-1 with TRBJ2-7; TRBD2 agrees at 7 bases. The germline V gene has CDR1 DFQATT and CDR2 SNEGSKA (reference sequence). CDR3 length: 15 amino acids. J gave up 1 base and V 0 bases, and 6 bases lay outside the gene matches. DNA for the CDR3: TGCAGTGCTAGAGATCCAACGGGACTATCCTACGAGCAGTACTTC. Translation: CSARDPTGLSYEQYF.

This clonotype was counted ten times or more. The chain has TRBV10-3 and TRBJ2-3, with TRBD2 matching over 7 bases. This CDR3 is built from 15 residues. Germline V gene sequence: CDR1 ENHRY, CDR2 SYGVKD. With 2 bases clipped from V and 9 bases from J, the junction kept 11 bases outside the gene matches. CDR3 loop: CAISELGGSLSTQYF. CDR3 bases: TGTGCCATCAGTGAGCTTGGCGGGAGTTTGTCCACGCAGTATTTT.

The table lists this clonotype with many counts. A junction boundary mismatches the germline segment, possibly from a read error. The genes are TRBV7-9 and TRBJ2-1; a weak D match, TRBD2 (6 bases). CDR3 size: 10 residues. The germline gives CDR1 SEHNR, CDR2 FQNEAQ (reference sequence). In nucleotides, the CDR3 is TGCCTAAGCGGGTACAATGAGCAGTTCTTC. This encodes CLSGYNEQFF. The whole variable domain, filled in from reference TRBV7-9 and TRBJ2-1, reads DTGVSQNPRHKITKRGQNVTFRCDPISEHNRLYWYRQTLGQGPEFLTYFQNEAQLEKSRLLSDRFSAERPKGSFSTLEIQRTEQGDSAMYLCLSGYNEQFFGPGTRLTVL.

The gene calls are TRBV5-1 and TRBJ2-5; TRBD1 might be the D (5 bases). The germline V gene encodes CDR1 SGHRS and CDR2 YFSETQ. Trimming took off 2 bases at V and 2 bases at J, with 10 bases between the two ends. CDR3 length: 14 residues. CDR3: CASSLDSSQETQYF. DNA for the CDR3: TGCGCCAGCAGCTTAGACAGCTCGCAAGAGACCCAGTACTTC.

The chain uses TRBV7-9 and TRBJ2-4; TRBD2 matches at 8 bases. There are 13 residues in the CDR3. The germline CDR1 and CDR2 sequences are SEHNR and FQNEAQ (reference sequence). V trimming: 5 bases; J trimming: 6 bases; junction bases outside the gene matches: 3. Here the CDR3 DNA reads TGTGCCAGCAGCCGCGGGGGGTTAAACATTCAGTACTTC. It encodes CASSRGGLNIQYF.

The gene calls are TRBV12-3 or TRBV12-4 and TRBJ2-1, with D maybe TRBD1 (6 bases). Trimming stripped 6 bases from V and 8 bases from J, with 14 bases between. The CDR3 contains 13 residues. The CDR3 DNA follows: TGTGCCAGCAGGGAAACAGGGTTTCATGAGCAGTTCTTC. It translates to CASRETGFHEQFF.

The J gene is TRBJ2-7, the V gene TRBV20-1, with 8 bases that match TRBD2. This CDR3 is built from 14 residues. CDR1 and CDR2 from the germline V gene are DFQATT and SNEGSKA (reference sequence). V gave up 2 bases and J gave up 2 bases; unmatched junction bases: 5. The DNA of the CDR3 is TGCAGTGCTAGACTAGCGGGTCAAGCCTACGAGCAGTACTTC. Its translation: CSARLAGQAYEQYF.

V and J are TRBV7-3 and TRBJ1-4; D is unresolved. Deletions cut 1 base from V and 3 bases from J, with 15 bases between. Germline-derived CDR1 and CDR2 are SGHTA and FQGTGA. The CDR3 is 17 amino acids. The CDR3 DNA is TGTGCCAGCAGCTTAAGTCGGGCCCCCCCGCCTAATGAAAAACTGTTTTTT. Translation gives CASSLSRAPPPNEKLFF.

Ten or more counts support this clonotype. The chain links TRBV20-1 to TRBJ2-7; 7 bases agree with TRBD1. The CDR3 runs to 14 residues. The junction had 4 bases not matched to a gene; V was cut back by 0 bases and J by 2 bases. Germline V gene sequence: CDR1 DFQATT, CDR2 SNEGSKA (reference sequence). The CDR3 nucleotides read TGCAGTGCTAGAGACCCGGACAGGACCTACGAGCAGTACTTC. Translating it yields CSARDPDRTYEQYF.